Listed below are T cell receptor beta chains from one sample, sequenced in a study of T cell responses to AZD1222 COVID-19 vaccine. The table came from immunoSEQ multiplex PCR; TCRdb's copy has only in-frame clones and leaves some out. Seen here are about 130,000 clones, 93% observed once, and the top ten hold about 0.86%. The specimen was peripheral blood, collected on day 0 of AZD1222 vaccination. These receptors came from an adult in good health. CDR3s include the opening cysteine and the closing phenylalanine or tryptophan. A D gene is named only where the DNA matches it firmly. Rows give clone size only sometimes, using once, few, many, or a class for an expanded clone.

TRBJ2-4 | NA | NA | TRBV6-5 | CASKGSSHDIQYF | TGTGCCAGCAAAGGGTCGTCCCACGACATTCAGTACTTC
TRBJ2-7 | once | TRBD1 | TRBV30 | CAGDGTGGYEQYF | TGTGCCGGAGATGGGACAGGGGGCTACGAGCAGTACTTC
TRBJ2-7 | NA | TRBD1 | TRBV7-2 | CASSHLTGGSEQYF | TGTGCCAGCAGCCACTTGACAGGGGGGTCTGAGCAGTACTTC
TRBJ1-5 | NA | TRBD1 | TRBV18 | CASSPPGQNIAPQHF | TGTGCCAGCTCACCACCGGGACAGAACATCGCGCCCCAGCATTTT
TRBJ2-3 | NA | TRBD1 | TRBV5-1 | CASSLGQGGSDTQYF | TGCGCCAGCAGCTTGGGACAGGGGGGATCAGATACGCAGTATTTT
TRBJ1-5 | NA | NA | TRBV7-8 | CASSLIGLSNQPQHF | TGTGCCAGCAGCTTAATAGGTTTAAGCAATCAGCCCCAGCATTTT
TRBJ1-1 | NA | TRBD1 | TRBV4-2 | CASSQDPSGQGATEAFF | TGTGCCAGCAGCCAAGACCCCTCTGGACAGGGCGCCACTGAAGCTTTCTTT
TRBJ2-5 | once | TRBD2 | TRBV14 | CASSRNSGAQETQYF | TGTGCCAGCAGCCGGAATAGCGGGGCGCAAGAGACCCAGTACTTC
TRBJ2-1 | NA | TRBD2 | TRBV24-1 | CATSGGGESYNEQFF | TGTGCCACCAGTGGGGGAGGGGAGTCCTACAATGAGCAGTTCTTC
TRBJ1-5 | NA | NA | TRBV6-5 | CASSTPRGPQHF | TGTGCCAGCAGTACCCCTAGGGGGCCCCAGCATTTT
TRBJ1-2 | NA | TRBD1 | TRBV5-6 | CASSSQEGARGYTF | TGTGCCAGCAGCTCCCAGGAGGGGGCAAGGGGCTACACCTTC
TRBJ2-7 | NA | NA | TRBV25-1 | CASSDDSRYDSYEQYF | TGTGCCAGCAGTGACGACTCCCGATATGACTCCTACGAGCAGTACTTC
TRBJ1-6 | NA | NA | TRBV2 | CASIRTYNSPLHF | TGTGCCAGCATCAGGACCTATAATTCACCCCTCCACTTT
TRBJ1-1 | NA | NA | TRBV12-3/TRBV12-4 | CASRLTGNTEAFF | TGTGCCAGCAGGCTAACAGGTAACACTGAAGCTTTCTTT
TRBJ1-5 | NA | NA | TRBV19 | CASSHRGIDQPQHF | TGTGCCAGTAGCCATCGGGGTATCGATCAGCCCCAGCATTTT
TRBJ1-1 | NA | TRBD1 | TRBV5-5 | CASSLVGQGTTEAFF | TGTGCCAGCAGCTTGGTGGGACAGGGGACCACTGAAGCTTTCTTT
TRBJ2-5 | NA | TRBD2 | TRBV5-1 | CASSLAGGLARQETQYF | TGCGCCAGCAGCTTGGCAGGTGGACTAGCTCGACAAGAGACCCAGTACTTC
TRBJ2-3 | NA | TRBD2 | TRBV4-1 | CASSQVVGLAGRTDTQYF | TGCGCCAGCAGCCAAGTTGTGGGACTAGCGGGGAGAACAGATACGCAGTATTTT
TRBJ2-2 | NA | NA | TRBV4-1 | CASSQRGAGNTGELFF | TGCGCCAGCAGCCAACGGGGCGCGGGGAACACCGGGGAGCTGTTTTTT
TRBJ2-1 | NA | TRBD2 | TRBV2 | CASSKGGEGDNEQFF | TGTGCCAGCAGTAAGGGCGGGGAGGGTGACAATGAGCAGTTCTTC
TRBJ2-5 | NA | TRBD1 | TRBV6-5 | CASRNRGQETQYF | TGTGCCAGCAGGAACAGGGGGCAAGAGACCCAGTACTTC